The T cell receptor (beta chain) described here comes from a study of T cells in Graves' hyperthyroidism and ophthalmopathy (dated by TCRdb to the late 2010s). Regarding the research as a whole: Peripheral blood samples were taken at initial diagnosis, before any treatment was given. TCR V-J signatures able to tell the groups apart were searched for in a discovery cohort of approximately 95 patients, of whom more than 40 had Graves' ophthalmopathy and roughly 58 had stable Graves' hyperthyroidism. Prospective prediction of ophthalmopathy was tested in an independent validation cohort of 18 to 20 hyperthyroidism patients and 15 to 17 patients who later progressed to ophthalmopathy. The 90 or so discovery patients were randomly split 7:3 into training and test sets. The study also compared thyroid tissue and blood T-cell repertoires from 6 or 7 Graves' hyperthyroidism patients. After sampling, hyperthyroidism patients received methimazole starting at 30 mg daily, and ophthalmopathy patients received high-dose intravenous methylprednisolone. TCR Vbeta CDR3 sequencing of 120 to 150 peripheral blood samples (under 45 ophthalmopathy, about 80 hyperthyroidism and approximately 17 progressor patients) is reported in the paper. General conclusions and limits of the study: In cross-validation, a model built on a 13 V-J signature told ophthalmopathy apart from stable hyperthyroidism with under 90% sensitivity and about 81% specificity, and in testing the same model reached 80%/75%. Most expanded thyroid clonotypes (frequency above 0.001) were also detected in blood, a finding suggesting that blood repertoires may reflect thyroid immune responses. During validation, the model predicted progression to ophthalmopathy a median of around six months ahead of onset, with more than 55% sensitivity and about 72% specificity. No statistical method was used to set the sample size in advance, and investigators knew the group allocation.

The TCR beta CDR3 regions were amplified from the RNA transcripts. For the first round of RT-PCR on the TCR CDR3, the HTBI primer set was used together with the Qiagen OneStep RT-PCR kit. The libraries were constructed in a second round of multiplex PCR and then size-selected and purified. Libraries were sequenced paired-end with 100 bp reads on an Illumina HiSeq2000. The study's own analysis went as follows. SOAPnuke was used to process the raw data, with reads discarded if the reads contained adapters or uncalled bases, had a mean Phred below 15, or lacked an exact constant-primer or identifier match. COPE v1.2.5 was used to merge high-quality paired reads, and clonotypes were defined as unique nucleotide sequences. MiTCR v1.1 was used to align clonotypes to the IMGT TRBV, TRBD and TRBJ reference segments. The analysis included only V-J combinations with a frequency above 0.0001, which together covered more than 99% of the repertoires. A TCS score was defined as the ratio between F50 (clonal expansion) and ExV (chaos), using BLOSUM62-based TCRdist between CDR3 peptides within each V-J. Welch's t-statistics and random forest reduced around 520 V-J features to 10 to 15, which were used in a naive Bayes classifier (R e1071). The public reads were run again by TCRdb, first through fastp at Q25 and then through MiXCR, and only productive beta chains were kept. All rows with the same CDR3 protein become a single entry with the most common DNA and genes. The V and J calls and clone size come from TCRdb's table, not from the authors' own analysis. The sample table contains about 560,000 distinct CDR3 sequences; only one count was recorded for about a sixth of them. Together, the top ten hold roughly 18% of the sample.

A note on this clonotype: Its antigen is not yet known. No much larger clone exists at a distance of one base, and base qualities are not known.

Graves' hyperthyroidism was defined as stable when no progression to ophthalmopathy occurred over 18 months of follow-up. The hyperthyroidism patients were between 18 and 65 years old and newly diagnosed, with a disease duration of less than 2 months. Exclusion was applied to patients with uncontrolled infections, other autoimmune diseases, pregnancy or lactation. Diagnoses relied on clinical symptoms, serum thyroxine and TRAb, thyroid ultrasound and orbital computed tomography. Ficoll-Paque density gradient centrifugation was used to isolate PBMCs from around 10 ml of fresh peripheral blood. Total RNA was extracted with Trizol reagent, and quality was checked on an Agilent 2100 Bioanalyzer. For CDR1 and CDR2, the germline V gene (reference sequence) lists SGHNT and YYREEE. Trimming leaves V shorter by 4 bases and J shorter by 5 bases, with the junction holding 8 bases beyond the gene matches. The cysteine opens and the phenylalanine closes a CDR3 of 15 amino acids. Only the CDR3 part of the read is kept: 45 bases, read in frame from the first base.

The sequenced material came from blood. The receptor chain draws on TRBV5-4 and TRBJ2-1, with 8 central nucleotides matching TRBD2. The TCR originated in a woman younger than 30 with Graves' hyperthyroidism. The CDR3 sequence is CASSQAGAANNEQFF. The bases are TGTGCCAGCAGCCAAGCGGGAGCCGCTAACAATGAGCAGTTCTTC.